The rows below give T cell receptor beta chains drawn from one sample of a study of cytomegalovirus exposure and HLA in healthy donors. Produced via immunoSEQ multiplex PCR; TCRdb's table is partial and in-frame only. The sample lists approximately 120,000 clones, around nine tenths occurring once. Input material: PBMCs. Receptors were obtained from a woman under 30 in good health and CMV-seronegative. The CDR3 runs from the conserved cysteine through the conserved F or W. A D gene is named only where the DNA matches it firmly.

V gene	CDR3 length	D gene	CDR3 protein
TRBV4-1	17	.	CASSQLIDRTLSYEQYF
TRBV28	14	.	CASSLTASTDTQYF
TRBV19	15	TRBD2	CASRQTSRSSYEQYF
TRBV2	13	TRBD1	CASRTGERETQYF
TRBV29-1	18	TRBD2	CSALRGGERVAGPGELFF
TRBV27	17	.	CASSTAQGKGSYNEQFF
TRBV18	14	.	CASSPPPASETQYF
TRBV7-9	14	TRBD1	CASSLGQPPREQYF
TRBV5-4	17	TRBD2	CASSPPGLAGSTDTQYF
TRBV6-1	13	TRBD1	CAVTGTGAYEQYF
TRBV4-1	15	TRBD2	CASSPLGLVGNEQFF
TRBV29-1	14	.	CSAGDTGSGNTIYF
TRBV4-1	15	TRBD1	CASHRDRGVPGELFF
TRBV5-8	12	.	CASSVENTEAFF
TRBV9	15	.	CAPVARTGVANEQFF
TRBV6-5	16	.	CASSYSWSGDRTEAFF
TRBV19	12	.	CAGPVGFGEQFF
TRBV30	13	TRBD2	CAWSVGTSLEQYF
TRBV6-1	14	.	CASRQEVLVTEAFF
TRBV6-5	16	.	CASSYSDTPNTGELFF
TRBV29-1	13	TRBD1	CSVEDQGDNEQFF
TRBV6-1	14	.	CASSEFQSNTEAFF
TRBV6-5	15	TRBD1	CASSYSGRGHYEQYF
TRBV19	17	TRBD2	CASSIGASGRIDNEQFF
TRBV7-9	16	TRBD1	CASSTGPGQLRETQYF
TRBV4-1	17	TRBD2	CASSQGEGSALSYEQYF
TRBV5-4	19	TRBD2	CASSLRLGTSGVAAHEQFF
TRBV11-3	13	.	CASRDRQKETQYF
TRBV30	13	TRBD1	CAWGGTANQPQHF
TRBV2	13	.	CASSTGGHREAFF
TRBV6-5	13	.	CASTNPWEREQYF
TRBV9	15	TRBD2	CASSALAGADNEQFF
TRBV7-2	14	.	CASSRQSGLFGAFF
TRBV4-1	15	.	CASSPLGGGGNTIYF
TRBV6-1	13	.	CASRRTLGNEQYF
TRBV5-1	13	TRBD2	CASSLGTSGWEFF